Sequencing of this T cell receptor (beta chain) was carried out in a study of OX40 agonist ivuxolimab in advanced cancers. About the research overall: The patients got ivuxolimab, which is an agonistic anti-OX40 (CD134) antibody. Prior anti-PD-1, anti-PD-L1 or anti-CTLA-4 therapy was allowed; about 39% had some. Findings and caveats of the study: Clonal expansion was among the lowest in partial responders at 0.1-3.0 mg/kg, especially CD8+.

Clones were sequenced by immunoSEQ multiplex PCR, and TCRdb holds only the in-frame ones, with some missing. Among about 30,000 clones, about four fifths were seen once, and the ten largest hold around 23%. Concerning this clone: No antigen is known for it.

This receptor was taken from an adult with an advanced solid tumor such as melanoma, head and neck, liver or kidney cancer. Sequences were derived from CD4+ or CD8+ T cells sorted from blood, sampled in a trial of the OX40 agonist ivuxolimab.

In DNA, the CDR3 is TGTGCCAGCAGCCCCGCACAGGGGTTGTACACTGAAGCTTTCTTT. Translated, it gives CASSPAQGLYTEAFF. V and J are TRBV7-8 and TRBJ1-1, with 7 nucleotides matching TRBD1. CDR3 length equals 15 residues. V lost 5 bases, J lost 3 bases, and 9 bases stayed unmatched. CDR1 SGHVS and CDR2 FQNEAQ come from the germline V gene.